This entry is about one TCR beta chain. Its antigen is still unknown. No base quality values were provided; no much bigger clone lies one nucleotide off. This entry is derived from a study of Ad26.COV2.S vaccination and SARS-CoV-2 variants (dated by TCRdb to the early 2020s). Turning to the overall study: Vaccine-arm donors were drawn from COV1001, a multicentre, randomized, double-blind, placebo-controlled phase I-IIa trial of Ad26.COV2.S in healthy adults. Ad26.COV2.S was administered intramuscularly at 5 x 10^10 or 1 x 10^11 viral particles, either as a single shot or as two shots given 56 days apart. Throughout the experiments and outcome assessment, investigators stayed blinded to trial group allocation. A total of approximately 30 samples were included in the TCR-sequenced set, comprising around 19 Ad26.COV2.S vaccine recipients, 5 placebo recipients and 8 SARS-CoV-2 convalescent individuals. TCRbeta repertoire sequencing served as the tool for gauging how specific and how broad the SARS-CoV-2-reactive T cell receptors were following Ad26.COV2.S vaccination. Trial participants were randomized into five groups of five: low-dose or high-dose Ad26.COV2.S given once or twice, or placebo on both occasions.

The immunoSEQ Assay was the method used to sequence TCRbeta CDR3 regions. After extraction, genomic DNA underwent amplification by bias-controlled multiplex PCR, followed by high-throughput sequencing. In the authors' own workflow: To quantify the absolute abundance of each unique TCRbeta CDR3 region, sequences were collapsed and filtered. T cell fraction was estimated by normalizing TCRbeta template counts to usable DNA, with usable DNA measured through amplification of reference genes found in all nucleated cells. Repertoire TCRs were annotated as SARS-CoV-2-specific by exact matching of V gene, CDR3 amino acid sequence and J gene to a known reactive TCR set. The reference SARS-CoV-2 TCR set came from MIRA and was filtered for enrichment in COVID-19-positive ImmuneCODE repertoires, removing public or cross-reactive TCRs. Using the MIRA antigens, annotated TCRs were further analysed by specific ORF or by position within an ORF. Depth was the summed frequency of annotated unique rearrangements, while breadth was defined as annotated unique rearrangements over total unique productive rearrangements. Group comparisons of TCR breadth used two-sided Wilcoxon rank-sum tests. TCRdb carries this immuneACCESS record with in-frame sequences only. Its versions omit some clonotypes, under half of them owing to an unresolved V gene in the studies checked, with the rest unexplained. For V, J and clone size, that table is used; D and trimming come from the DNA. The sample table shows 450,000 to 550,000 clones, and 80% to 90% are seen once. 1.5% to 2% of the sample is held by the ten biggest clonotypes.

CDR1 and CDR2 are read off the germline V gene as SGDLS and YYNGEE. The CDR3, from cysteine to phenylalanine, totals 15 residues. Only the CDR3 part of the read is kept: 45 bases, read in frame from the first base. Trimming leaves V shorter by 4 bases and J shorter by 4 bases, with the junction holding 5 bases beyond the gene matches. The treatment or condition label of this sample denotes: 15 to 20 received Ad26.COV2.S at low or high dose, single or two shots; roughly five received placebo; per-sample allocation not given. Repertoires of vaccine and placebo recipients were sequenced from samples taken on day 63 after the first injection. In Cohort 1b, 25 or so adults aged 18-55 years were enrolled at a single site in Boston, USA, between 29 July and 7 August 2020. Ad26.COV2.S was a replication-incompetent adenovirus type 26 vector that expressed a prefusion-stabilized SARS-CoV-2 spike protein derived from the original Wuhan strain.

What the work shows at the level of the full study, not this receptor alone: After vaccination, substantial breadth of spike-specific CD8+ and CD4+ T cell responses was reported. Vaccine and placebo recipients had comparable non-spike TCR breadth, which fits with the vaccine containing only spike. Compared with placebo recipients, Ad26.COV2.S recipients showed higher spike-specific TCR breadth (P = 0.0014). Comparing responses between vaccine doses or regimens was not something the study was powered to do. According to the authors, total T cell responses may have been underestimated by the TCR breadth and depth analyses.

The starting material was peripheral blood, obtained in a trial of Ad26.COV2.S vaccine versus placebo. The sequence links TRBV9 to TRBJ2-3, and 11 junctional nucleotides match TRBD1. This sequence originates from a person aged 18 to 59 who received the Ad26.COV2.S COVID-19 vaccine or a placebo. The DNA sequence is as follows: TGTGCCAGCAGCTTGGGACAGGGGGTTGCAGATACGCAGTATTTT. Its translation is CASSLGQGVADTQYF.